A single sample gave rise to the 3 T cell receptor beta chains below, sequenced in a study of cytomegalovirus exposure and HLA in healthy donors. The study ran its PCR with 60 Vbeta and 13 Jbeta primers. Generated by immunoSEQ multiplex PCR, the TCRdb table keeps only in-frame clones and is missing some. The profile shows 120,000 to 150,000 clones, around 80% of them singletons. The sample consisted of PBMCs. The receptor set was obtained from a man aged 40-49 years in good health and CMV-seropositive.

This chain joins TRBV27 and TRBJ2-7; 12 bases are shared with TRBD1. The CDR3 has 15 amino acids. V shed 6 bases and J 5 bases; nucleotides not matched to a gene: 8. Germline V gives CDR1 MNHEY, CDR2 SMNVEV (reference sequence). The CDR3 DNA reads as TGTGCCAGCAGCCGGCCCGGGACAGGGGGCGACGAGCAGTACTTC. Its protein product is CASSRPGTGGDEQYF.

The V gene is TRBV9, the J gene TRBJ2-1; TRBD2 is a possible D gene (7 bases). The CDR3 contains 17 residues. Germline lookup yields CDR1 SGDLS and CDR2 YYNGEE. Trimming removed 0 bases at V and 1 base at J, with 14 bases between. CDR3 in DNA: TGTGCCAGCAGCGTAGGAGGGGGAGGGAATTCCTACAATGAGCAGTTCTTC. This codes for CASSVGGGGNSYNEQFF. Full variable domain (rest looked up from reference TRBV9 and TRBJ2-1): DSGVTQTPKHLITATGQRVTLRCSPRSGDLSVYWYQQSLDQGLQFLIQYYNGEERAKGNILERFSAQQFPDLHSELNLSSLELGDSALYFCASSVGGGGNSYNEQFFGPGTRLTVL.

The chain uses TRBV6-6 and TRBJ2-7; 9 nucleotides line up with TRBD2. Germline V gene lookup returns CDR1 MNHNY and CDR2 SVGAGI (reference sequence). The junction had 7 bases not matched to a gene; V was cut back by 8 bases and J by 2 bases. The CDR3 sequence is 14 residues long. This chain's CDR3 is CASVPREGPYEQYF. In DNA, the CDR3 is TGTGCCAGCGTTCCGCGGGAGGGCCCCTACGAGCAGTACTTC.